A single sample gave rise to the 21 T cell receptor beta chains below, sequenced in a study of HIV-infected patients and healthy controls. Around 500 ng RNA was reverse transcribed with alpha and beta constant-region primers. Alpha and beta chain libraries were made separately by chain-specific third strand synthesis with multiplexing indices. One entry per CDR3 protein results from TCRdb running MiXCR on the 5' RACE reads. The data show around 19,000 distinct CDR3 sequences, about 8.9% seen once. Whole blood was used without fractionation, so all unsorted peripheral T cells were included. Sample: blood. All receptors come from an adult in good health.

This sequence joins TRBV19 and TRBJ2-7, with D maybe TRBD2 (5 bases). The CDR3 contains 16 residues. From germline, CDR1 is LNHDA and CDR2 SQIVND (reference sequence). V was shortened by 3 bases and J by 3 bases, with 18 bases between the two germline ends. Written as DNA, the CDR3 is TGTGCCAGTAGTATTCGACTACACGAAATGGTCTACGAGCAGTACTTC. This encodes CASSIRLHEMVYEQYF.

This clonotype was seen more than once but under ten times. A read error may account for a junction end that differs from germline. The genes are TRBV12-3 or TRBV12-4 and TRBJ2-3; D is perhaps TRBD1 (5 bases). The CDR3 extends over 11 amino acids. CDR3 DNA: TGTGCCAGCAGATCCAGAGGCCCGGACAATTTT. Its protein is CASRSRGPDNF.

This clonotype turned up a few times. The chain uses TRBV19 and TRBJ2-7, with D perhaps matching TRBD2 (6 bases). The CDR3 loop spans 14 amino acids. Germline-derived CDR1 and CDR2 are LNHDA and SQIVND (reference sequence). Trimming took 1 base from V and 4 from J, leaving 11 bases between them. In nucleotides, the CDR3 is TGTGCCAGTAGTATAGTGGCCGGGAGTTACGAGCAGTACTTC. Amino acid sequence: CASSIVAGSYEQYF.

Ten or more counts support this clonotype. V gene TRBV6-5 combines with J gene TRBJ2-3; 14 positions match TRBD2. V lost 2 bases, J lost 1 base, and 2 bases stayed unmatched. This CDR3 comprises 17 residues. The germline gives CDR1 MNHEY, CDR2 SVGAGI. The CDR3 reads CASSYTGLAGGTDTQYF. The CDR3 bases are TGTGCCAGCAGTTACACGGGACTAGCGGGGGGCACAGATACGCAGTATTTT.

This clonotype showed up just a few times. The chain joins TRBV28 to TRBJ2-1, with no clear D. The CDR3 is made up of 11 amino acids. Germline CDR1 and CDR2: MDHEN and SYDVKM. The germline V and J ends were trimmed by 6 bases and 9 bases, with 9 bases remaining between them. The DNA of the CDR3 is TGTGCCAGCAGCCCCTTAGGTGAGCAGTTCTTC. Protein product: CASSPLGEQFF.

The genes are TRBV7-3 and TRBJ2-3; D is undetermined. The germline gives CDR1 SGHTA, CDR2 FQGTGA. Trimming removed 5 bases at V and 3 bases at J, with 9 bases between. The CDR3 length is 13 residues. The CDR3 nucleotides read TGTGCCAGCAGCCCCCAGGTTACAGATACGCAGTATTTT. Translated, it gives CASSPQVTDTQYF.

This rearrangement joins TRBV2 to TRBJ2-5; D may be TRBD2 (6 bases). V was pared by 3 bases and J by 2 bases, with 13 bases between. The V gene's germline CDR1 is SNHLY and CDR2 FYNNEI. This CDR3 contains 15 residues. DNA for the CDR3: TGTGCCAGCAGTGATTTGGCGGGAAGGCAAGAGACCCAGTACTTC. It specifies CASSDLAGRQETQYF.

This clonotype was detected ten times or more. The rearrangement joins TRBV12-3 or TRBV12-4 to TRBJ2-1; TRBD2 aligns across 7 bases. This CDR3 is built from 18 residues. V trimming: 1 base; J trimming: 7 bases; junction bases outside the gene matches: 16. For the CDR3, the DNA is TGTGCCAGCAGTTTAGACCCCTCGTCGGCGGGAGTGAGGAATGAGCAGTTCTTC. Translation: CASSLDPSSAGVRNEQFF.

This clonotype was detected many times. The chain recombines TRBV7-9 with TRBJ2-5; D uncertain. The V end was cut by 5 bases, the J end by 5 bases, with 12 bases between. The CDR3 spans 13 residues. Germline assignment: CDR1 SEHNR and CDR2 FQNEAQ (reference sequence). The CDR3 here is CASSTPSMETQYF. CDR3 bases: TGTGCCAGCAGCACCCCCTCAATGGAGACCCAGTACTTC.

The table lists this clonotype with a count of one. The chain carries TRBV4-2 and TRBJ2-7; 9 bases agree with TRBD1. The germline V gene has CDR1 LGHNA and CDR2 YNFKEQ. The J segment lost 3 bases and the V segment lost 3 bases, leaving 9 bases of the junction unmatched. The CDR3 extends over 16 amino acids. CDR3 nucleotides: TGTGCCAGCAGCCACCCCGGGACAGGGAGCCTCTACGAGCAGTACTTC. It yields the protein CASSHPGTGSLYEQYF.

This clonotype was recorded at least ten times. This chain joins TRBV6-5 and TRBJ2-5; D gene unclear. Germline V lookup: CDR1 MNHEY, CDR2 SVGAGI. With 5 bases removed from V and 0 bases from J, the gap between germline ends came to 13 bases. The CDR3 covers 15 residues. The CDR3 DNA reads as TGTGCCAGCAGTAGTCAGACCTCGTACCAAGAGACCCAGTACTTC. Its protein product is CASSSQTSYQETQYF.

This clonotype was counted at least ten times. The V call is TRBV12-3 or TRBV12-4, the J call TRBJ1-1; D possibly corresponds to TRBD1 (6 bases). Trimming stripped 3 bases from V and 10 bases from J, with 9 bases between. The CDR3 loop spans 11 amino acids. In DNA, the CDR3 is TGTGCCAGCAGTTTCGGGACATCAGCTTTCTTT. Its translation: CASSFGTSAFF.

This clonotype was detected many times. The V gene is TRBV27, the J gene TRBJ2-5, with 7 positions matching TRBD2. The CDR3 is 15 amino acids. CDR1 is MNHEY and CDR2 is SMNVEV in the germline V gene (reference sequence). The ends lost 1 base at V and 1 base at J; junction bases unmatched: 3. Here the CDR3 reads CASSLFPSGQETQYF. In DNA, the CDR3 is TGTGCCAGCAGTTTATTCCCTAGCGGCCAAGAGACCCAGTACTTC.

The rearrangement joins TRBV20-1 to TRBJ2-7; 9 bases are a match to TRBD2. The V gene's germline CDR1 is DFQATT and CDR2 SNEGSKA (reference sequence). Unmatched junction bases numbered 13, after V lost 6 bases and J lost 4 bases. This CDR3 is built from 15 residues. CDR3 protein: CSAPRPSGKSYEQYF. The DNA for the CDR3 is TGCAGTGCCCCTCGTCCTAGCGGGAAATCTTACGAGCAGTACTTC.

By share of the sample, this clonotype is medium-sized. The missing conserved phenylalanine or tryptophan at the end of this CDR3 makes a read error likely. It is unclear where the CDR3 begins or ends on the DNA, so no DNA is shown, and the CDR3 is as TCRdb lists it. The V gene is TRBV30, the J gene TRBJ2-7; TRBD1, the table's D call, was not compared with the DNA. Per the germline V gene, CDR1 is GTSNPN and CDR2 is SVGIG (reference sequence). A total of 9 residues make up the CDR3, ends included. The CDR3 reads CAWTTGTQP.

J is TRBJ2-7 and V is TRBV4-2; 11 nucleotides match TRBD2. V trimming: 4 bases; J trimming: 5 bases; junction bases outside the gene matches: 7. The length of the CDR3 is 15 residues. In germline, CDR1 is LGHNA, CDR2 YNFKEQ. DNA for the CDR3: TGTGCCAGCAGCCCAATTATAGCGGGGGGGCACGAGCAGTACTTC. Amino acids: CASSPIIAGGHEQYF.

This clonotype was seen at least ten times. This chain uses TRBV29-1 with TRBJ2-3; the D gene is possibly TRBD1 (5 bases). This CDR3 region has 13 residues. V lost 5 bases and J 2 bases, leaving 11 bases between the germline ends. The germline V gene has CDR1 SQVTM and CDR2 ANQGSEA. CDR3 nucleotides: TGCAGCGTTTGGACACCTTCCACAGATACGCAGTATTTT. It yields the protein CSVWTPSTDTQYF.

The rearrangement uses TRBV28 and TRBJ1-5, with D perhaps matching TRBD1 (5 bases). Trimming left V 4 bases short and J 9 bases short, with 13 bases between. Looked up from germline, CDR1 is MDHEN and CDR2 is SYDVKM. The CDR3 totals 13 residues. CDR3 protein: CASSSMGQGPQHF. The DNA of the CDR3 is TGTGCCAGCAGTTCGATGGGCCAGGGGCCCCAGCATTTT. Filled out from reference TRBV28 and TRBJ1-5, the complete variable domain reads DVKVTQSSRYLVKRTGEKVFLECVQDMDHENMFWYRQDPGLGLRLIYFSYDVKMKEKGDIPEGYSVSREKKERFSLILESASTNQTSMYLCASSSMGQGPQHFGDGTRLSIL.

With respect to this clonotype: Possible read error: a much larger clone is one base away. This chain links TRBV30 with TRBJ2-1; D call uncertain. The CDR3 is 13 amino acids. Germline CDR1 reads GTSNPN; CDR2 reads SVGIG (reference sequence). CDR3 region: CAWSVKALNERFF. The CDR3 DNA sequence: TGTGCCTGGAGTGTAAAGGCCCTCAATGAGCGGTTCTTC.

This clonotype was counted a few times. The rearrangement links TRBV20-1 to TRBJ2-7; 7 bases are a match to TRBD2. J lost 4 bases, V lost 6 bases, and 9 bases had no gene match. Germline assignment: CDR1 DFQATT and CDR2 SNEGSKA (reference sequence). The CDR3 sequence is 13 residues long. The CDR3 coding sequence is TGCAGTGCATCGACTAGCCCGGGTTACGAGCAGTACTTC. Translation: CSASTSPGYEQYF.

The chain carries TRBV20-1 and TRBJ1-2; D is uncertain. The CDR3 covers 12 residues. Germline assignment: CDR1 DFQATT and CDR2 SNEGSKA (reference sequence). V gave up 0 bases and J gave up 6 bases, with 8 bases separating them. The CDR3: CSARDLANGYTF. As DNA, the CDR3 is TGCAGTGCTAGAGATCTGGCGAATGGCTACACCTTC.